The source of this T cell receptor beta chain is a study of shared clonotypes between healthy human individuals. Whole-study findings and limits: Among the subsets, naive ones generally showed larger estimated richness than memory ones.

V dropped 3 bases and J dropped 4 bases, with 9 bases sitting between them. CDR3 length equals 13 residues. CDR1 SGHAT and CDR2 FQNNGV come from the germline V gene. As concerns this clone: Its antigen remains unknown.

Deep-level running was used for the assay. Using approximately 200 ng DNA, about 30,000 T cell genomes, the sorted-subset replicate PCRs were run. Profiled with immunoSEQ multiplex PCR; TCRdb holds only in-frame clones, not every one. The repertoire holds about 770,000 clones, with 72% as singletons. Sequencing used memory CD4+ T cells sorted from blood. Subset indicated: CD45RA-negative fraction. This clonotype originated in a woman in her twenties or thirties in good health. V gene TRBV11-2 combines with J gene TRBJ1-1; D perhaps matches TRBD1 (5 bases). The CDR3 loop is CASSFQGATEAFF. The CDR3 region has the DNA TGTGCCAGCAGCTTTCAGGGCGCCACTGAAGCTTTCTTT.